This TCR beta chain emerged from a study of metastatic and nonmetastatic thyroid tumors. Whole-study findings and limits: Significantly greater TCR beta diversity was reportedly found in malignant thyroid tumors than in benign nodules (in blood and tumor).

Germline values: CDR1 SGHNT, CDR2 YYREEE (reference sequence). CDR3 length equals 13 residues. The germline V and J ends were trimmed by 4 bases and 8 bases, with 15 bases remaining between them. This clone has at least ten counts. Its antigen is not identified. No treatment of any kind had been given to any patient before thyroid surgery. MiXCR was used by TCRdb to re-call the PCR reads. The data show roughly 30,000 clones, roughly 3.7% seen once. This sequence joins TRBV5-4 and TRBJ1-1, with D perhaps TRBD1 (6 bases). The TCR was taken from a male donor with papillary thyroid cancer or a benign thyroid nodule (not recorded which). Some clones in this sample may be carry-over from other donors' samples. Sequenced input: blood. CDR3 sequence: CASSVGTREEAFF. The CDR3 DNA reads as TGTGCCAGCAGCGTCGGGACACGGGAGGAAGCTTTCTTT.